The present entry profiles one T cell receptor beta chain with its context. The study ran its PCR with 60 Vbeta and 13 Jbeta primers. Sequencing was performed with immunoSEQ multiplex PCR; in TCRdb, only in-frame clones are kept and a portion is missing. The table lists some 20,000 clones, about 75% of them singletons. J lost 9 bases, V lost 0 bases, and 13 bases had no gene match. Per the germline V gene, CDR1 is GTSNPN and CDR2 is SVGIG (reference sequence). The CDR3 extends over 16 amino acids. This sample is drawn from a study of cytomegalovirus exposure and HLA in healthy donors. The rearrangement joins TRBV30 to TRBJ1-4; 7 positions agree with TRBD1. This clonotype was obtained from a man between 18 and 29 years old in good health and CMV-seronegative. The sample was PBMCs. In DNA, the CDR3 is TGTGCCTGGAGTGTAGGCCCCGCCGCAGGGGGTCAAAAACTGTTTTTT. Translating gives CAWSVGPAAGGQKLFF.